Following are 5 T cell receptor beta chains from one sample sequenced in a study of blood T cell repertoires in COVID-19. Clones were sequenced by immunoSEQ multiplex PCR, and TCRdb holds only the in-frame ones, with some missing. The sample records over 200,000 clones, around 80% being singletons. The source material was peripheral blood. These TCRs come from a man aged 35 to 55 with acute or convalescent COVID-19.

CDR3 sequence: CASSIFGGQGEVEAFF. The CDR3 region has the DNA TGTGCCAGTAGTATATTTGGGGGCCAGGGCGAGGTCGAAGCTTTCTTT. The chain carries TRBV19 and TRBJ1-1; D might be TRBD1 (6 bases). The CDR3 contains 16 residues. Trimming left V 2 bases short and J 8 bases short, with 21 bases between. CDR1 and CDR2 from the germline V gene are LNHDA and SQIVND (reference sequence).

The V call is TRBV5-1, the J call TRBJ2-2; TRBD2 aligns across 10 bases. CDR3 length equals 16 residues. CDR1 is SGHRS, CDR2 YFSETQ, per germline. J lost 6 bases, V lost 3 bases, and 8 bases had no gene match. As DNA, the CDR3 is TGCGCCAGCAGCTCCGGGACTAGCGTCGGGCCCGGGGAGCTGTTTTTT. Its protein is CASSSGTSVGPGELFF.

This clone has a handful of counts. This sample also contains other DNA sequences that code for the same CDR3. The V and J genes are TRBV7-9 and TRBJ2-2; TRBD2 matches 11 bases. Germline CDR1 SEHNR, CDR2 FQNEAQ (reference sequence). This CDR3 spans 15 amino acids. V dropped 5 bases and J dropped 5; count of bases not matched to a gene: 4. The CDR3 sequence is CASSSGTSGTGELFF. The DNA for the CDR3 is TGTGCCAGCAGCAGCGGGACTAGCGGAACCGGGGAGCTGTTTTTT.

Comments on this clone: Other nucleotide sequences in the sample specify the same CDR3. This chain uses TRBV6-5 with TRBJ1-1; D not certain. The CDR3 extends over 14 amino acids. Per germline, CDR1 MNHEY and CDR2 SVGAGI. Trimming left V 0 bases short and J 4 bases short, with 9 bases between. The CDR3, as DNA: TGTGCCAGCAGTTACTCCGACCGAGGCACTGAAGCTTTCTTT. Its protein is CASSYSDRGTEAFF.

The gene calls are TRBV7-9 and TRBJ1-5; 7 nucleotides align to TRBD1. This CDR3 region has 18 residues. The germline V gene encodes CDR1 SEHNR and CDR2 FQNEAQ (reference sequence). The V segment lost 4 bases and the J segment 1 base; nucleotides outside the gene matches: 13. The CDR3 protein is CASSSTREQGNSNQPQHF. CDR3 in DNA: TGTGCCAGCAGCTCCACACGTGAACAGGGGAACAGCAATCAGCCCCAGCATTTT.